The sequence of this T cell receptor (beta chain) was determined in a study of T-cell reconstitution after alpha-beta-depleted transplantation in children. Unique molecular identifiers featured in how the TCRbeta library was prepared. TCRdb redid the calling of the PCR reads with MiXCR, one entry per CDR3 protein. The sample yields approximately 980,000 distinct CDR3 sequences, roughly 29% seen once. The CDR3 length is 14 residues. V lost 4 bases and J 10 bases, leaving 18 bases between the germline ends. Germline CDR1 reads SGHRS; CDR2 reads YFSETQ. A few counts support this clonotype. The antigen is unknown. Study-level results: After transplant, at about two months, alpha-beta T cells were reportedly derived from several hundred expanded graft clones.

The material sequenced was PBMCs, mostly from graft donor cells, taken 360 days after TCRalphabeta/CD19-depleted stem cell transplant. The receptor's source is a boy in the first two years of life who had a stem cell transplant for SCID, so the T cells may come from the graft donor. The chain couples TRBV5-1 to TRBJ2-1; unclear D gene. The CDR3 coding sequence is TGCGCCAGCAGCCCGGCTCCACCCAGCTTGGAGCAGTTCTTC. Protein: CASSPAPPSLEQFF.